The subject of this entry is one T cell receptor beta chain. The antigen remains undetermined. This CDR3 spans 13 amino acids. Between the trimmed V and J ends, which lost 3 bases and 1 base, there was a span of 6 bases. The germline CDR1 and CDR2 sequences are SEHNR and FQNEAQ (reference sequence). This sample stems from a study of T cell responses to AZD1222 COVID-19 vaccine. Overall study findings and caveats: Only a handful of AZD1222 recipients were seropositive at baseline.

The repertoire was sequenced with immunoSEQ multiplex PCR; TCRdb's copy has only in-frame clones and lacks some. The sample carries 250,000 to 300,000 clones, approximately 94% recorded once. This sequence joins TRBV7-9 and TRBJ1-1, with D uncertain. The material was peripheral blood, obtained 28 days after the second AZD1222 dose. The receptor's source is an adult who received the AZD1222 COVID-19 vaccine. The CDR3 sequence is CASSFYPNTEAFF. The CDR3 bases are TGTGCCAGCAGCTTTTATCCGAACACTGAAGCTTTCTTT.